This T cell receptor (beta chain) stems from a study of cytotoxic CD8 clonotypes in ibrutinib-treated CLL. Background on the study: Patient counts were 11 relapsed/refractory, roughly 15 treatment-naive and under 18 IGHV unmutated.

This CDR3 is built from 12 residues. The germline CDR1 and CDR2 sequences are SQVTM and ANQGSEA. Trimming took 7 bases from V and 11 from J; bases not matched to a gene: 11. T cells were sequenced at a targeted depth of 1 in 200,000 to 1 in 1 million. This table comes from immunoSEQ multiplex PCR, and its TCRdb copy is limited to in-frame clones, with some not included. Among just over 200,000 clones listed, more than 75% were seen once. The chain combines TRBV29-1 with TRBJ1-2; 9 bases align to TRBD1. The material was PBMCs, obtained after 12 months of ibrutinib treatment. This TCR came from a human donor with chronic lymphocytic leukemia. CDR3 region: CSDQDRGRRYTF. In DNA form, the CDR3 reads TGCAGCGACCAGGACAGGGGCCGGCGGTACACCTTC.